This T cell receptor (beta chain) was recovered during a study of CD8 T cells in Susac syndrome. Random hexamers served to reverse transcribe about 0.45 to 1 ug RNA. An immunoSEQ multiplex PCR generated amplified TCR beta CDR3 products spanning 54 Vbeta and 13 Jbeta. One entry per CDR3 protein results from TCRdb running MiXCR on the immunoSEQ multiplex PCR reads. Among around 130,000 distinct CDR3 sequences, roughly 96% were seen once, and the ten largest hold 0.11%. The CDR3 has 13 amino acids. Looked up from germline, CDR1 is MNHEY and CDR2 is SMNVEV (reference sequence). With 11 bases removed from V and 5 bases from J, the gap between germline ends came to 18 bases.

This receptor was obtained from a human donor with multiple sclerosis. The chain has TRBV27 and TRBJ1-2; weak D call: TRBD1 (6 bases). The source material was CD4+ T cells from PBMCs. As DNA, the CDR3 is TGTGCCTCACGGAATGACAGGATGTATGGCTACACCTTC. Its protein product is CASRNDRMYGYTF.